Described below is a single T cell receptor (beta chain) sequence and its context. These data originate in a study of tumor-infiltrating lymphocytes in oesophageal squamous cell carcinoma. The CDR3 is 14 amino acids. V was cut by 7 bases and J by 5 bases, with 17 bases left in between. Germline CDR1 and CDR2: SGHTA and FQGNSA. TCRdb recomputed calls from the PCR reads with MiXCR, one row per CDR3 protein. The repertoire holds some 10,000 distinct CDR3 sequences, with under 60% as singletons. The sequence was obtained from a female donor with esophageal squamous cell carcinoma. J is TRBJ1-1 and V is TRBV7-2; perhaps TRBD1 as D (6 bases). What was sequenced was esophageal tumor tissue. The CDR3 loop reads CASTFGGGLTEAFF. CDR3 nucleotides: TGTGCCAGCACGTTCGGAGGGGGTTTAACTGAAGCTTTCTTT.